This T cell receptor beta chain was sequenced for a study of T cell repertoires in cytomegalovirus infection. General study points: Clonotype analysis showed dominance of the ex vivo response by HLA-C-restricted CMV-specific TCR beta clonotypes.

TCRdb itself ran the reads through MiXCR, one entry per CDR3 protein. The sample consists of 95,000 to 150,000 distinct CDR3 sequences, over 25% of them appearing once. In the case of this clonotype: The antigen is undetermined.

This CDR3 contains 15 residues. The V gene lost 5 bases and the J gene lost 1 base, with 15 bases spanning the gap. Germline-derived CDR1 and CDR2 are SGHAT and FQDESV (reference sequence). The chain couples TRBV11-1 to TRBJ2-7, with D hard to call. The TCR was taken from a human donor in good health (CMV status not recorded). Some clones in this sample may be carry-over from other donors' samples. Sequencing was performed on CD8+ T cells from cultured PBMCs, taken from culture after CMV antigen stimulation. CDR3 DNA: TGTGCCAGCAGCCTCAATGGGTATTTTTCCTACGAGCAGTACTTC. Translated, it gives CASSLNGYFSYEQYF.